Presented here are 21 T cell receptor beta chains from one specimen sequenced in a study of T-cell reconstitution after alpha-beta-depleted transplantation in children. TCRbeta library preparation incorporated unique molecular identifiers. TCRdb re-called the PCR reads through MiXCR, storing one row per CDR3 protein. The repertoire holds 60,000 to 70,000 distinct CDR3 sequences, with over 4.5% as singletons. Sequenced material: PBMCs, mostly from graft donor cells, taken 180 days after TCRalphabeta/CD19-depleted stem cell transplant. These receptors originate from a boy in the first two years of life who had a stem cell transplant for acute myeloid leukemia, so the T cells may come from the graft donor.

The sample holds many counts of this clonotype. The gene calls are TRBV24-1 and TRBJ1-3; D gene unclear. CDR1 and CDR2 from the germline V gene are KGHDR and SFDVKD. Deletions cut 12 bases from V and 0 bases from J, with 11 bases between. CDR3 length: 13 residues. CDR3 sequence reads: CAPRIYSGNTIYF. CDR3 coding DNA: TGTGCCCCTCGGATATACTCTGGAAACACCATATATTTT.

The sample holds many counts of this clonotype. The chain employs TRBV24-1 and TRBJ2-1; 8 nucleotides match TRBD1. CDR1 and CDR2 from the germline V gene are KGHDR and SFDVKD. This CDR3 region has 13 residues. The J segment lost 4 bases and the V segment lost 8 bases, leaving 3 bases of the junction unmatched. CDR3 coding DNA: TGTGCCACCACGGACAGGGTGTACAATGAGCAGTTCTTC. This codes for CATTDRVYNEQFF.

This clonotype came up many times. The V call is TRBV6-5, the J call TRBJ1-5; D call uncertain. Germline values: CDR1 MNHEY, CDR2 SVGAGI. V lost 7 bases, J lost 6 bases, and 13 bases lay in between. CDR3 length: 13 residues. DNA for the CDR3: TGTGCCAGCAAACAGATCCTTGGTCAGCCCCAGCATTTT. It translates to CASKQILGQPQHF.

This clonotype was recorded many times. This chain links TRBV4-3 with TRBJ2-3; possible D gene TRBD2, 5 bases. Germline V gives CDR1 LGHNA, CDR2 YSLEER. The CDR3 is 19 amino acids. V was cut by 0 bases and J by 1 base, with 20 bases left in between. The CDR3 is CASSQDVSVLGAGTDTQYF. As DNA, the CDR3 is TGCGCCAGCAGCCAAGATGTTTCTGTTTTAGGAGCGGGCACAGATACGCAGTATTTT.

The chain has TRBV18 and TRBJ2-7; D is ambiguous. V was clipped by 2 bases and J by 6 bases, with 11 bases between them. The germline gives CDR1 KGHSH, CDR2 LQKENI. This CDR3 is 13 amino acids long. The CDR3 DNA reads TGTGCCAGCTCACCAAGCCCATCTCTCGAGCAGTACGTC. It specifies CASSPSPSLEQYV.

The table lists this clonotype with many counts. V is TRBV20-1 and J is TRBJ2-5; possibly TRBD2 for D (6 bases). CDR1 is DFQATT, CDR2 SNEGSKA, per germline (reference sequence). This CDR3 contains 13 residues. Trimming pared 4 bases from V and 3 bases from J, leaving 12 bases between. CDR3 amino acids: CSATGLPEETQYF. As DNA, the CDR3 is TGCAGTGCTACAGGACTACCGGAAGAGACCCAGTACTTC.

This clonotype appeared many times. The chain joins TRBV6-5 to TRBJ2-1; D uncertain. The CDR3 runs 16 residues. Germline V gene lookup returns CDR1 MNHEY and CDR2 SVGAGI. Trimming pared 1 base from V and 6 bases from J, leaving 16 bases between. The CDR3 spells CASSYYDNFGPNEQFF. The DNA for the CDR3 is TGTGCCAGCAGTTACTACGACAACTTTGGCCCCAATGAGCAGTTCTTC.

This clonotype was seen at least ten times. The chain has TRBV5-1 and TRBJ2-7; tentative D call: TRBD1 (6 bases). In germline, CDR1 is SGHRS, CDR2 YFSETQ. Trimming cost V 5 bases and J 2 bases, with 14 bases left between them. The CDR3 consists of 14 residues. The CDR3, as DNA: TGCGCCAGCAGACCCCAACAGGGTACCTACGAGCAGTACTTC. It is translated as CASRPQQGTYEQYF.

This clonotype was seen at least ten times. The chain employs TRBV20-1 and TRBJ2-2; no definite D call. Trimming took off 1 base at V and 4 bases at J, with 16 bases between the two ends. Germline V lookup: CDR1 DFQATT, CDR2 SNEGSKA (reference sequence). The CDR3 is 16 residues long. CDR3 loop: CSARGRNSAGTGELFF. Here the CDR3 DNA reads TGCAGTGCTAGAGGCAGGAACTCGGCTGGCACCGGGGAGCTGTTTTTT.

This clonotype was found many times. The V call is TRBV3-1, the J call TRBJ1-6; no definite D call. This CDR3 contains 13 residues. The V and J ends lost 1 base and 8 bases respectively, with 6 bases between them. From germline, CDR1 is LGHDT and CDR2 YNNKEL (reference sequence). CDR3 sequence (DNA): TGTGCCAGCAGCCAAGGCTTGGATTCACCCCTCCACTTT. Translated: CASSQGLDSPLHF.

In its sample, this clonotype was seen many times. J is TRBJ1-3 and V is TRBV12-3 or TRBV12-4; D is unclear. The germline V and J ends were trimmed by 6 bases and 0 bases, with 9 bases remaining between them. The CDR3 has 14 residues. The CDR3 region is CASRTDYSGNTIYF. In nucleotides, the CDR3 is TGTGCCAGCAGGACCGACTACTCTGGAAACACCATATATTTT.

The sample holds many counts of this clonotype. V and J are TRBV29-1 and TRBJ1-2; the D gene is possibly TRBD1 (5 bases). Germline assignment: CDR1 SQVTM and CDR2 ANQGSEA. V lost 6 bases and J 5 bases, leaving 10 bases between the germline ends. The CDR3 has 11 residues. This CDR3 is CSVGPQYGYTF. DNA of the CDR3: TGCAGCGTGGGACCCCAGTATGGCTACACCTTC. Complete variable domain (other parts from reference TRBV29-1 and TRBJ1-2): SAVISQKPSRDICQRGTSLTIQCQVDSQVTMMFWYRQQPGQSLTLIATANQGSEATYESGFVIDKFPISRPNLTFSTLTVSNMSPEDSSIYLCSVGPQYGYTFGSGTRLTVV.

This clonotype was seen at least ten times. CDR3 sequence (DNA): TGTGCCAGCAGCTTAGGGACAGGGGTGGTGCACAATGAGCAGTTCTTC. Its translation is CASSLGTGVVHNEQFF. The chain uses TRBV7-8 and TRBJ2-1; 9 bases fit TRBD1. With V trimmed by 1 base and J by 5 bases, 6 bases remained unmatched. The CDR3 is made up of 16 amino acids. Per the germline V gene, CDR1 is SGHVS and CDR2 is FQNEAQ.

This clonotype has ten or more counts. The chain recombines TRBV20-1 with TRBJ1-3, with D hard to call. Trimming removed 5 bases at V and 0 bases at J, with 20 bases between. This CDR3 is built from 17 residues. The germline gives CDR1 DFQATT, CDR2 SNEGSKA (reference sequence). The CDR3 is CSARASIRHNSGNTIYF. The DNA of the CDR3 is TGCAGTGCTCGAGCCTCGATTAGACACAACTCTGGAAACACCATATATTTT.

This clonotype was detected many times. This chain joins TRBV9 and TRBJ2-5; no clear D gene. Trimming took off 2 bases at V and 1 base at J, with 12 bases between the two ends. CDR1 is SGDLS and CDR2 is YYNGEE in the germline V gene. This CDR3 has 15 residues. CDR3 residues: CASSVNLNSQETQYF. CDR3 DNA: TGTGCCAGCAGCGTGAATTTAAACAGCCAAGAGACCCAGTACTTC.

This clonotype was recorded many times. The DNA for the CDR3 is TGTGCCAGCAGCTTAGATTTCGCGGGGCTATACTCTGGAAACACCATATATTTT. Translation gives CASSLDFAGLYSGNTIYF. J is TRBJ1-3 and V is TRBV11-2; tentatively, D is TRBD1 (5 bases). Trimming removed 0 bases from V and 0 bases from J, with 15 bases in between. CDR1 is SGHAT, CDR2 FQNNGV, per germline. This CDR3 is 18 amino acids long.

This clonotype showed up many times. This chain joins TRBV20-1 and TRBJ2-1; D remains unclear. Germline V gene data show CDR1 as DFQATT and CDR2 as SNEGSKA (reference sequence). The CDR3 is 11 residues long. Trimming removed 6 bases from V and 6 bases from J, with 9 bases in between. The CDR3 nucleotides are TGCAGTGCCCCTTATCGCAATGAGCAGTTCTTC. It yields the protein CSAPYRNEQFF.

Many counts were recorded for this clonotype. V is TRBV12-3 or TRBV12-4 and J is TRBJ2-1, with TRBD2 matching 7 bases. The CDR3 covers 18 residues. V lost 0 bases, J lost 2 bases, and 10 bases stayed unmatched. The CDR3 here is CASSLALTSGVTYNEQFF. In nucleotides, the CDR3 is TGTGCCAGCAGTTTAGCGCTAACGAGCGGGGTCACCTACAATGAGCAGTTCTTC.

This clonotype has ten or more counts. The J gene is TRBJ2-1, the V gene TRBV6-2 or TRBV6-3, with 12 positions matching TRBD2. The CDR3 spans 15 residues. In germline, CDR1 is MNHEY, CDR2 SVGEGT. Unmatched junction bases numbered 8, after V lost 6 bases and J lost 8 bases. CDR3 sequence (DNA): TGTGCCAGCAGCCCCCGACTAGCGGGGGTCTATGAGCAGTTCTTC. Amino acids: CASSPRLAGVYEQFF.

This clonotype has ten or more counts. The genes are TRBV27 and TRBJ2-7, with 10 nucleotides matching TRBD2. The CDR3 contains 14 residues. V was clipped by 5 bases and J by 1 base; unmatched bases: 2. The germline V gene encodes CDR1 MNHEY and CDR2 SMNVEV (reference sequence). This CDR3 reads CASSQLAGSYEQYV. CDR3 bases: TGTGCCAGCAGTCAACTAGCGGGATCCTACGAGCAGTACGTC.

This clonotype came up many times. The gene calls are TRBV11-2 and TRBJ2-1; a possible D gene is TRBD2 (5 bases). V was trimmed by 4 bases and J by 4 bases, leaving 17 bases between them. Germline CDR1 reads SGHAT; CDR2 reads FQNNGV. CDR3 length: 16 residues. CDR3 region: CASSSRLLAPYNEQFF. As DNA, the CDR3 is TGTGCCAGCAGCTCCCGTCTGCTAGCCCCATACAATGAGCAGTTCTTC.